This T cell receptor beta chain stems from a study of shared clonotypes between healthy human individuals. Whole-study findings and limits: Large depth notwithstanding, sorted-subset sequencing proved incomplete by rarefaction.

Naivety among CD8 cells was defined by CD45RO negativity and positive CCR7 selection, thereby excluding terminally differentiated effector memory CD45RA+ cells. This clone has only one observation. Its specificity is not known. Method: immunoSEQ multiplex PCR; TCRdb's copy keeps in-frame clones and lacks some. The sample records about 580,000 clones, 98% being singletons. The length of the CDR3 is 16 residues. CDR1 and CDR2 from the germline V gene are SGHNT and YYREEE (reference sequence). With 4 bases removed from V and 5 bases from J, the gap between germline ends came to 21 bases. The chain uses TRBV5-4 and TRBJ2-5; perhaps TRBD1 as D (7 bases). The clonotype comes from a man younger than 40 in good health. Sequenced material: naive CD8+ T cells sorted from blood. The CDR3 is CASSRRGQESWETQYF. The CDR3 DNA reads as TGTGCCAGCAGCCGGAGGGGGCAAGAAAGTTGGGAGACCCAGTACTTC.